The rows below give T cell receptor beta chains drawn from one sample of a study of CD8 T cells in ankylosing spondylitis. TCRdb re-derived calls from the 5' RACE reads in MiXCR, one entry per CDR3 protein. The sample shows 300,000 to 400,000 distinct CDR3 sequences, 11% of them seen only once. Sequencing was carried out using blood, either unsorted or a sorted T cell fraction (not recorded which). Every receptor here comes from a female donor with ankylosing spondylitis or in good health (not recorded which). Each CDR3 is given with its conserved first and last residue. D genes are given only for firm matches. Clone size, where shown, is once, few, many, or a class for clones that have expanded.

V	J	length	D	size	CDR3	DNA
TRBV7-9	TRBJ2-1	15	-	many	CASSPRQPTFNEQFF	TGTGCCAGCAGCCCCCGACAGCCAACCTTCAATGAGCAGTTCTTC
TRBV7-9	TRBJ1-2	12	-	many	CASSFTNYGYTF	TGTGCCAGCAGCTTTACAAACTATGGCTACACCTTC
TRBV10-3	TRBJ2-7	16	TRBD2	many	CAISVWTTSSSYEQYF	TGTGCCATCAGTGTGTGGACGACTAGCTCCTCCTACGAGCAGTACTTC
TRBV7-6	TRBJ2-3	17	TRBD2	-	CASSFLQTSGFTDTQYF	TGTGCCAGCAGCTTCCTACAGACTAGCGGGTTCACAGATACGCAGTATTTT
TRBV12-3/TRBV12-4	TRBJ1-3	15	-	-	CASSYLGLSGNTIYF	TGTGCCAGCTCCTACCTGGGCCTCTCTGGAAACACCATATATTTT
TRBV28	TRBJ2-1	13	-	many	CASSPLRVFEQFF	TGTGCCAGCAGCCCTCTCAGGGTTTTTGAGCAGTTCTTC
TRBV28	TRBJ1-4	15	-	many	CASSLSGSTNEKLFF	TGTGCCAGCAGTTTATCGGGCTCAACTAATGAAAAACTGTTTTTT
TRBV20-1	TRBJ1-3	13	-	many	CSAPSHGGNTIYF	TGCAGTGCCCCTTCCCACGGTGGAAACACCATATATTTT
TRBV20-1	TRBJ2-7	13	-	many	CSARRDGAYEQYF	TGCAGTGCTAGACGGGACGGAGCCTACGAGCAGTACTTC
TRBV5-1	TRBJ1-1	14	TRBD1	many	CASSLGGVGTEAFF	TGCGCCAGCAGCTTAGGGGGCGTAGGCACTGAAGCTTTCTTT
TRBV4-2	TRBJ2-1	14	-	many	CASSQDVTRGEQFF	TGTGCCAGCAGCCAAGATGTGACCCGTGGGGAGCAGTTCTTC
TRBV20-1	TRBJ1-1	14	-	many	CSARPAGGYTEAFF	TGCAGTGCCCGTCCAGCGGGGGGCTACACTGAAGCTTTCTTT
TRBV12-3/TRBV12-4	TRBJ2-1	12	-	many	CASSLRVGEQFF	TGTGCCAGCAGTCTCCGAGTGGGTGAGCAGTTCTTC
TRBV29-1	TRBJ2-3	15	TRBD2	many	CSPGLAGANTDTQYF	TGCAGCCCAGGACTAGCGGGAGCTAACACAGATACGCAGTATTTT
TRBV28	TRBJ1-1	12	-	many	CASRTGPVEAFF	TGTGCCAGCAGAACGGGCCCCGTTGAAGCTTTCTTT
TRBV5-1	TRBJ1-1	15	-	many	CASSRPTGMNTEAFF	TGCGCCAGCAGCCGGCCTACCGGCATGAACACTGAAGCTTTCTTT
TRBV29-1	TRBJ2-5	13	TRBD2	few	CSVERELRQTQYF	TGCAGCGTTGAGCGGGAGCTACGTCAGACCCAGTACTTC
TRBV7-2	TRBJ1-2	13	-	-	CASSQGNNLGYTF	TGTGCCAGCAGCCAGGGAAACAATCTGGGCTACACCTTC
TRBV5-1	TRBJ1-1	11	-	many	CASRLGTEAFF	TGCGCCAGCAGGTTAGGCACTGAAGCTTTCTTT
TRBV12-3/TRBV12-4	TRBJ1-2	13	-	few	CASSSIRVQGYPF	TGTGCCAGCAGCTCGATCCGGGTTCAAGGCTACCCCTTC
TRBV20-1	TRBJ1-1	14	-	many	CSAYGSDRKYEAFF	TGCAGTGCCTACGGGAGTGACAGAAAGTATGAAGCTTTCTTT
TRBV9	TRBJ2-1	14	TRBD2	many	CASSVGGLVNEQFF	TGTGCCAGCAGCGTAGGGGGACTAGTGAATGAGCAGTTCTTC
TRBV28	TRBJ2-7	13	-	many	CASSLVRASEQYF	TGTGCCAGCAGTTTAGTTAGGGCCTCGGAGCAGTACTTC
TRBV3-1	TRBJ2-1	14	TRBD1	many	CASSLGTGYNEQFF	TGTGCCAGCAGCCTCGGGACAGGGTACAATGAGCAGTTCTTC
TRBV7-2	TRBJ1-5	15	-	many	CASSRTGISNQPQHF	TGTGCCAGCAGCCGAACAGGGATTAGCAATCAGCCCCAGCATTTT
TRBV7-2	TRBJ1-5	15	-	many	CASSLVDTNNQPQHF	TGTGCCAGCAGCTTAGTGGACACTAACAATCAGCCCCAGCATTTT
TRBV7-9	TRBJ2-4	13	-	many	CASSPGGRDIQYF	TGTGCCAGCAGCCCGGGGGGCAGGGACATTCAGTACTTC
TRBV15	TRBJ2-6	16	TRBD1	few	CATSRQGALGANVLTF	TGTGCCACCAGCAGGCAGGGGGCTTTGGGGGCCAACGTCCTGACTTTC
TRBV24-1	TRBJ2-5	13	-	few	CATSDSNQETQYF	TGTGCCACCAGTGATTCCAACCAAGAGACCCAGTACTTC
TRBV6-2/TRBV6-3	TRBJ2-7	17	-	many	CASSSLVGRLLSYEQYF	TGTGCCAGCAGTTCTCTGGTCGGGCGTCTCCTCTCCTACGAGCAGTACTTC
TRBV5-1	TRBJ2-2	13	-	many	CASSLEPTGELFF	TGCGCCAGCAGCTTGGAGCCCACCGGGGAGCTGTTTTTT
TRBV7-2	TRBJ2-3	15	-	many	CASSLATRGGDTQYF	TGTGCCAGCAGCTTAGCGACCCGAGGGGGAGATACGCAGTATTTT
TRBV7-9	TRBJ2-2	15	TRBD2	-	CASSPSGRAVGELFF	TGTGCCAGCAGCCCTAGCGGGAGGGCCGTCGGGGAGCTGTTTTTT
TRBV20-1	TRBJ1-4	13	-	many	CSAIDSRNEKLFF	TGCAGTGCTATTGATAGTCGAAATGAAAAACTGTTTTTT
TRBV19	TRBJ1-5	15	-	-	CASSIGDLGNQPQHF	TGTGCCAGTAGTATAGGGGACCTGGGCAATCAGCCCCAGCATTTT
TRBV30	TRBJ1-5	14	TRBD1	once	CAWSAQGGNQPQHF	TGTGCCTGGAGCGCACAGGGGGGCAATCAGCCCCAGCATTTT
TRBV11-2	TRBJ2-1	15	-	many	CASSLMLASYNEQFF	TGTGCCAGCAGCTTAATGCTAGCATCCTACAATGAGCAGTTCTTC
TRBV6-5	TRBJ1-4	14	-	many	CASSYLGNNEKLFF	TGTGCCAGCAGTTACCTGGGGAATAATGAAAAACTGTTTTTT
TRBV5-1	TRBJ2-7	15	TRBD1	many	CASHGGGTGNYEQYF	TGCGCCAGCCACGGAGGAGGGACAGGGAACTACGAGCAGTACTTC
TRBV6-5	TRBJ2-2	13	-	-	CASTWRDTGELFF	TGTGCCAGCACTTGGCGGGACACCGGGGAGCTGTTTTTT
TRBV5-1	TRBJ2-2	15	-	many	CASSQAEFNTGELFF	TGCGCCAGCAGCCAAGCGGAGTTCAACACCGGGGAGCTGTTTTTT
TRBV12-3/TRBV12-4	TRBJ2-2	17	TRBD1	few	CASSLRDRGRRAGELFF	TGTGCCAGCAGTCTTAGGGACAGGGGGCGCAGGGCCGGGGAGCTGTTTTTT
TRBV5-1	TRBJ2-1	15	-	many	CASSLRLNPYNEQFF	TGCGCCAGCAGCTTACGACTAAACCCCTACAATGAGCAGTTCTTC
TRBV7-6	TRBJ2-1	17	-	many	CASTALQGKNSYNEQFF	TGTGCCAGCACCGCTCTCCAGGGTAAAAACTCCTACAATGAGCAGTTCTTC
TRBV10-2	TRBJ2-1	14	TRBD2	many	CASRTSRRGNEQFF	TGCGCCAGCAGGACTAGCAGGCGAGGGAATGAGCAGTTCTTC
TRBV29-1	TRBJ2-3	12	-	many	CSVEQAADTQYF	TGCAGCGTTGAGCAGGCGGCAGATACGCAGTATTTT
TRBV5-1	TRBJ1-5	14	-	many	CASSLKLGGQPQHF	TGCGCCAGCAGCTTGAAGCTGGGCGGACAGCCCCAGCATTTT
TRBV5-5	TRBJ1-1	17	TRBD1	-	CASSYTGTGGGGDEAFF	TGTGCCAGCAGCTATACCGGGACAGGGGGCGGCGGGGATGAAGCTTTCTTT
TRBV20-1	TRBJ1-4	14	-	few	CSASQVGSNEKLFF	TGCAGTGCTAGTCAAGTGGGGTCTAATGAAAAACTGTTTTTT
TRBV12-3/TRBV12-4	TRBJ2-7	15	-	many	CASSFSAKSSYEQYF	TGTGCCAGCAGTTTTTCCGCCAAGAGCTCCTACGAGCAGTACTTC
TRBV20-1	TRBJ2-3	16	-	-	CSAPNPLTPLRDTQYF	TGCAGTGCTCCGAACCCCCTCACTCCTTTAAGAGATACGCAGTATTTT
TRBV4-1	TRBJ1-1	14	-	many	CASSQERARTEAFF	TGCGCCAGCAGCCAAGAGAGGGCGAGAACTGAAGCTTTCTTT
TRBV20-1	TRBJ2-7	14	-	many	CSARYRGTAYEQYF	TGCAGTGCTAGGTATCGGGGGACCGCCTACGAGCAGTACTTC
TRBV5-1	TRBJ1-4	14	-	many	CASSLTGFGEKLFF	TGCGCCAGCAGCTTGACAGGGTTCGGGGAAAAACTGTTTTTT
TRBV10-3	TRBJ1-1	15	TRBD1	many	CATRGQSEGDTEAFF	TGTGCCACCCGGGGACAGTCGGAGGGGGACACTGAAGCTTTCTTT
TRBV9	TRBJ2-1	15	-	-	CASTRGGGPNNEQFF	TGTGCCAGCACCAGAGGGGGGGGGCCAAACAATGAGCAGTTCTTC
TRBV29-1	TRBJ2-2	14	-	many	CSVEDRKNTGELFF	TGCAGCGTTGAGGACAGAAAAAACACCGGGGAGCTGTTTTTT
TRBV5-1	TRBJ1-6	15	TRBD1	many	CASSSRDRHNSPLHF	TGCGCCAGCAGCTCCCGGGACAGACATAATTCACCCCTCCACTTT
TRBV29-1	TRBJ2-5	11	-	many	CSVGGWETQYF	TGCAGCGTTGGGGGATGGGAGACCCAGTACTTC
TRBV18	TRBJ1-2	15	-	many	CASSYTAGANYGYTF	TGTGCCAGCTCTTACACGGCAGGAGCTAACTATGGCTACACCTTC